This TCR beta chain was found in a study of blood T cell repertoires in COVID-19. Study-level background: The study drew acute and convalescent COVID-19 samples from the United States, Italy and Spain. T cells, B-cell-depleted T cells, or PBMCs supplied cDNA or gDNA.

Sequencing used immunoSEQ multiplex PCR; TCRdb keeps in-frame clones, though not all of them. The sample has some 220,000 clones, 88% seen once. This clonotype originated in a woman aged 25 to 39 who had recovered from COVID-19. The material sequenced was PBMCs or T cells enriched from blood (not recorded which).

As DNA, the CDR3 is TGTGCCAGCAGTCGGGGGTTTGAGAATTCACCCCTCCACTTT. Translating gives CASSRGFENSPLHF. The chain employs TRBV2 and TRBJ1-6, with D possibly being TRBD1 (5 bases). Per the germline V gene, CDR1 is SNHLY and CDR2 is FYNNEI. The CDR3 spans 14 residues. V shed 5 bases and J shed 7 bases, with 12 bases lying between them. Using reference TRBV2 and TRBJ1-6 for the parts outside the CDR3, the full variable domain is EPEVTQTPSHQVTQMGQEVILRCVPISNHLYFYWYRQILGQKVEFLVSFYNNEISEKSEIFDDQFSVERPDGSNFTLKIRSTKLEDSAMYFCASSRGFENSPLHFGNGTRLTVT.